A selection of T cell receptor beta chains follows, all from one sample in a study of blood T cell repertoires in COVID-19. The protocol was immunoSEQ multiplex PCR, while the TCRdb copy is restricted to in-frame clones and leaves out a portion. The sample lists almost 200,000 clones, around 90% seen once, with approximately 7.6% in the top ten. Sample: PBMCs or T cells enriched from blood (not recorded which). The receptors stem from a young woman who had recovered from COVID-19. The conserved cysteine and the conserved F or W are not part of the CDR3 here.

j_gene	v_gene	len	CDR3aa
TRBJ1-4	TRBV5-1	15	ASSFDRDSTTNEKLF
TRBJ1-4	TRBV5-1	18	ASSHDPKPTTGEINEKLF
TRBJ1-5	TRBV2	8	ASGGQPQH
TRBJ2-3	TRBV9	12	ASSVIPIADTQY
TRBJ1-2	TRBV19	13	ASKTQGASNYGYT
TRBJ1-1	TRBV19	11	ASSINYRDGAF
TRBJ2-7	TRBV15	12	ATSKGQPPYEQY
TRBJ1-6	TRBV5-6	13	ASSFGQGVNSPLH
TRBJ1-2	TRBV29-1	10	SIRTGTYGYT
TRBJ1-4	TRBV15	13	ATSRPGQDNEKLF
TRBJ1-1	TRBV6-5	12	ASSLSFGGIEAF
TRBJ1-1	TRBV29-1	14	SVFLVWGKEGTEAF
TRBJ2-1	TRBV19	11	ASMGGGFNEQF
TRBJ2-7	TRBV27	12	ASSYLGGTYEQY
TRBJ1-1	TRBV19	14	ASSISFFRGQGNTF
TRBJ2-2	TRBV5-6	12	ASSPTANTGELF
TRBJ2-1	TRBV4-1	15	ASSQYSGGAPNNEQF
TRBJ1-1	TRBV29-1	11	SVWDRYNTEAF
TRBJ1-1	TRBV27	11	ASSQGRNTEAF
TRBJ2-1	TRBV24-1	14	ATSDPSRDSGREQF
TRBJ2-7	TRBV28	13	ASSLASGADYEQY
TRBJ1-1	TRBV7-9	9	AIRGTTEAF
TRBJ1-5	TRBV18	14	ASSPGPGNSNQPQH
TRBJ2-1	TRBV11-2	14	ASSLDIGGSYNEQF
TRBJ2-7	TRBV28	11	ASGAGVTYEQY
TRBJ1-2	TRBV28	11	ASSLQGAQGYT
TRBJ2-1	TRBV19	12	ASRLTGTYNEQF
TRBJ2-5	TRBV5-5	13	ASRWYSGSQETQY
TRBJ1-3	TRBV7-9	13	ASSLVGHSGNTIY
TRBJ1-1	TRBV5-6	16	ASSLAPTGHRNVNQAF
TRBJ2-6	TRBV27	15	ASSLDGGPSGANVLT
TRBJ2-1	TRBV3-1/TRBV3-2	14	ASSQVGGVRLNEQF
TRBJ1-4	TRBV5-1	14	ASSLGLRGTNEKLF
TRBJ1-1	TRBV7-9	12	ASSLDGRGTEAF
TRBJ2-7	TRBV13	10	ASSAGVNEQY
TRBJ2-3	TRBV7-7	10	ASSIRGDTQY
TRBJ1-5	TRBV7-2	13	ASSLGDSSNQPQH
TRBJ2-5	TRBV20-1	11	SASGAGEETQY
TRBJ2-7	TRBV13	14	ASSPRGTESSYEQY
TRBJ2-3	TRBV23-1	14	ASSKGPGDRTDTQY
TRBJ2-5	TRBV3-1/TRBV3-2	16	ASSPSRVRGAGKETQY
TRBJ1-2	TRBV5-1	13	ASSLELAGGSGYT
TRBJ1-2	TRBV6-5	11	ASRVDSNYGYT
TRBJ1-3	TRBV28	15	ASRGTGTGLRGNTIY
TRBJ2-1	TRBV10-2	12	ASRTGGYYNEQF
TRBJ2-7	TRBV10-3	13	AITQAGRGSYEQY
TRBJ2-1	TRBV13	13	ASSSRGTSYNEQF
TRBJ2-4	TRBV6-5	13	ASRPGAIAKNIQY
TRBJ1-6	TRBV6-1	14	ASSAIPGTSNSPLH
TRBJ1-1	TRBV29-1	9	SARLNTEAF
TRBJ1-1	TRBV30	13	AWSPGQALSREAF
TRBJ1-1	TRBV29-1	10	SAGQGSTEAF
TRBJ2-3	TRBV28	14	ASSSSQQGNTDTQY